This TCR beta chain was profiled in a study of shared clonotypes between healthy human individuals. The V gene lost 3 bases and the J gene lost 3 bases, with 16 bases spanning the gap. Germline V gene lookup returns CDR1 SGHAT and CDR2 FQNNGV. The CDR3 loop spans 16 amino acids. The data were produced by immunoSEQ multiplex PCR, yet TCRdb's version contains in-frame clones alone and is incomplete. The data contain 2 million to 2.5 million clones, 90% to 97% of them singletons. The specimen sequenced was naive CD4+ T cells sorted from blood. Indicated subset: CD45RA+ positively selected. V usage is TRBV11-2 and J usage is TRBJ2-3; D assignment may be TRBD1 or TRBD2 (5 bases each). The TCR comes from a young man in good health. CDR3 sequence (DNA): TGTGCCAGCAGCTTTCGGGGCCTAGCAAATACAGATACGCAGTATTTT. Translation gives CASSFRGLANTDTQYF.